Each of the 4 T cell receptor beta chains below was sequenced from the same sample in a study of human T cells and chemical hapten exposure. The time point denotes: patch test 1, 2 weeks after DPC sensitization. The sample's treatment: therapeutic diphenylcyclopropenone sensitization with weekly scalp DPC. TCRdb ran MiXCR on the RACE reads and lists one entry per CDR3 protein. The table records a few hundred thousand distinct CDR3 sequences, roughly 4.8% of them present only once. Material: whole blood, obtained in connection with sensitization to the hapten diphenylcyclopropenone (DPC). The receptors shown here come from a woman aged 50 to 60 with alopecia areata. Some clones in this sample may be carry-over from other donors' samples.

The sample holds many counts of this clonotype. The chain links TRBV6-2 or TRBV6-3 to TRBJ2-1; maybe TRBD1 (6 bases). CDR3 length equals 16 residues. Germline CDR1 is MNHEY and CDR2 is SVGEGT. V lost 0 bases to trimming and J lost 7 bases, with 16 bases between them. The CDR3 nucleotides are TGTGCCAGCAGTTACTCACCAGGGACAAATCTGAATGAGCAGTTCTTC. Its translation is CASSYSPGTNLNEQFF.

V and J are TRBV11-2 and TRBJ2-7; 7 bases align to TRBD1. The CDR3 consists of 17 residues. Germline lookup yields CDR1 SGHAT and CDR2 FQNNGV. Trimming took 4 bases from V and 6 from J; bases not matched to a gene: 18. DNA of the CDR3: TGTGCCAGCAGCTCCACGCGGACAGGCCGGGTGGGTAGCGAGCAGTACTTC. The encoded protein is CASSSTRTGRVGSEQYF.

This clonotype was picked up many times. The chain uses TRBV4-2 and TRBJ1-6; possibly TRBD1 for D (5 bases). Germline-derived CDR1 and CDR2 are LGHNA and YNFKEQ. Trimming removed 0 bases from V and 7 bases from J, with 13 bases in between. The CDR3 is made up of 16 amino acids. CDR3 loop: CASSQDFRDRNSPLHF. The DNA for the CDR3 is TGTGCCAGCAGCCAAGATTTTAGGGACCGGAATTCACCCCTCCACTTT.

Ten or more counts support this clonotype. This chain uses TRBV5-1 with TRBJ2-5; D is undetermined. Looked up from germline, CDR1 is SGHRS and CDR2 is YFSETQ. The CDR3 spans 13 residues. V lost 2 bases and J lost 4, with 9 bases in between. The CDR3 spells CASSLTQSETQYF. CDR3 in DNA: TGCGCCAGCAGCTTAACACAGTCAGAGACCCAGTACTTC.